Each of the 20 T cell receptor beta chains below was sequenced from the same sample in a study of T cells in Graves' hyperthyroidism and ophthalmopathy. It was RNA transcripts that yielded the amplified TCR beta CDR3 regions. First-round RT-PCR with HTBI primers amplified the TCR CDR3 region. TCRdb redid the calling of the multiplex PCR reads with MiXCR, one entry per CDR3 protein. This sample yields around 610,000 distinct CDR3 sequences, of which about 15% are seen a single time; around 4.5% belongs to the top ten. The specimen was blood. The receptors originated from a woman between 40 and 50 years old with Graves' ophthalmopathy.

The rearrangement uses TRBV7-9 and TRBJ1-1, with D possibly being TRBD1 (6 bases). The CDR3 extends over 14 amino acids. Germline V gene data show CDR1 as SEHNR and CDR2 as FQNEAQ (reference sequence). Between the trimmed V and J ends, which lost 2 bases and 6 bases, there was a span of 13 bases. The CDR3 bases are TGTGCCAGCAGCTTATTATTAGGGGGATCTGAAGCTTTCTTT. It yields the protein CASSLLLGGSEAFF.

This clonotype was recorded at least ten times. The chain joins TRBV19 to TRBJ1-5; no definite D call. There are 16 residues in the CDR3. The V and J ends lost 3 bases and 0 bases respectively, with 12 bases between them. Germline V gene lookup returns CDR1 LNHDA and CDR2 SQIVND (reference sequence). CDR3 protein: CASSIWTVSSNQPQHF. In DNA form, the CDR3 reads TGTGCCAGTAGTATTTGGACGGTTTCTAGCAATCAGCCCCAGCATTTT.

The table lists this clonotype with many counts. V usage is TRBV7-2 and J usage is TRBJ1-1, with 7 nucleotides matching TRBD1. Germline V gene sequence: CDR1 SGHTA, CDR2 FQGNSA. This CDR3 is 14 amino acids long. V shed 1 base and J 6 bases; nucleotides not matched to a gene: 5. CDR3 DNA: TGTGCCAGCAGCTTAGGTGTGACAGGGCCTGAAGCTTTCTTT. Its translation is CASSLGVTGPEAFF.

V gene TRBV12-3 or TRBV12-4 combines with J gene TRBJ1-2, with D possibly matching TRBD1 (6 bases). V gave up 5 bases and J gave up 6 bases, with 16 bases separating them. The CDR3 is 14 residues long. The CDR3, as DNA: TGTGCCAGCAGTAAAACACAGGGTTTCAATGGCTACACCTTC. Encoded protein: CASSKTQGFNGYTF.

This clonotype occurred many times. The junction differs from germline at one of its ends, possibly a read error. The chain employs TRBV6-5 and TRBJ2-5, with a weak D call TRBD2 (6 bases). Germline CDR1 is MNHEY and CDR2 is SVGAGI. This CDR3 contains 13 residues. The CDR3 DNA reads TGTGCCAGCAGTCGGGACTTACAAGAGATCCAGTACTTC. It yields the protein CASSRDLQEIQYF.

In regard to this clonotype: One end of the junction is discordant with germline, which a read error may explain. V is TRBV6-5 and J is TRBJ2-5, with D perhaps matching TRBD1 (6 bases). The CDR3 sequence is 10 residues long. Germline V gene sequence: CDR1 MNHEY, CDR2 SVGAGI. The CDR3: CASSYPRQVF. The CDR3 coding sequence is TGTGCCAGCAGTTACCCCCGACAGGTTTTC.

CDR3 in amino acids: CASSSEGRTGTRSDTGELFF. The DNA of the CDR3 is TGTGCCAGTAGTTCGGAGGGCCGGACAGGGACTCGAAGTGACACCGGGGAGCTGTTTTTT. J is TRBJ2-2 and V is TRBV19; 8 bases align to TRBD1. Germline V gives CDR1 LNHDA, CDR2 SQIVND (reference sequence). CDR3 length: 20 residues. The ends lost 5 bases at V and 3 bases at J; junction bases unmatched: 20.

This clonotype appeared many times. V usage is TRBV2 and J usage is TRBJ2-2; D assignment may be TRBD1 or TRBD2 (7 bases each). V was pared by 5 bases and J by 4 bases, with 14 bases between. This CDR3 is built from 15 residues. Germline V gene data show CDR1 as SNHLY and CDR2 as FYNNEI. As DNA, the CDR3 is TGTGCCAGCAGTAGACAGGGAGGGAGCACCGGGGAGCTGTTTTTT. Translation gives CASSRQGGSTGELFF.

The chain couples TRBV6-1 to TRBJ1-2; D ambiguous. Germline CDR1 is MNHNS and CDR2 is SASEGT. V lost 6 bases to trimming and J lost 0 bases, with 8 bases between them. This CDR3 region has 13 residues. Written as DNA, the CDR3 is TGTGCCAGCAGCCAAGATACTAACTATGGCTACACCTTC. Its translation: CASSQDTNYGYTF.

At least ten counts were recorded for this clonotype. The CDR3 DNA follows: TGCAGCGTTGACGAGGGAAGGGGGGAGACCCAGTACTTC. Its protein is CSVDEGRGETQYF. The rearrangement uses TRBV29-1 and TRBJ2-5; D might be TRBD1 (6 bases). Germline CDR1 reads SQVTM; CDR2 reads ANQGSEA. Trimming removed 3 bases at V and 5 bases at J, with 13 bases between. The CDR3 has 13 residues.

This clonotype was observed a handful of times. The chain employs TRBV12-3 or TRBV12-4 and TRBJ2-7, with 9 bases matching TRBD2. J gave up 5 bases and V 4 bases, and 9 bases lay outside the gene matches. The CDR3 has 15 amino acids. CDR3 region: CASSYPGLANDEQYF. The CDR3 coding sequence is TGTGCCAGCAGTTATCCGGGACTAGCCAATGACGAGCAGTACTTC.

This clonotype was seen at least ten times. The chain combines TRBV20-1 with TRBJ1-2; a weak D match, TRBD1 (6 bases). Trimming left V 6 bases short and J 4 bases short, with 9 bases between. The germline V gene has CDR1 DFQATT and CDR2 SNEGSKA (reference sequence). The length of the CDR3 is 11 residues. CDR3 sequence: CSARRGYGYTF. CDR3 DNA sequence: TGCAGTGCCCGCAGGGGCTATGGCTACACCTTC.

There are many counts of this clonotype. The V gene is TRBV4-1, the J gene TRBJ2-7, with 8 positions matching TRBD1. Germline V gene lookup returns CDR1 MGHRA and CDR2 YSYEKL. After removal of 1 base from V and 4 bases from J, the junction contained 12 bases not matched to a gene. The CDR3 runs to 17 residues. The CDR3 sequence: CASSQGMGRQGIYEQYF. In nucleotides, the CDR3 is TGCGCCAGCAGCCAAGGGATGGGCCGACAGGGGATTTACGAGCAGTACTTC.

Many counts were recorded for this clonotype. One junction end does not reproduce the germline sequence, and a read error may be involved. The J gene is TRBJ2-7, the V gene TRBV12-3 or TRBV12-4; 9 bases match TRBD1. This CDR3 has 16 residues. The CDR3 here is CASSSPISGTGLERYF. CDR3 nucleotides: TGTGCCAGCAGCTCTCCAATTTCCGGGACAGGGCTCGAGCGGTACTTC.

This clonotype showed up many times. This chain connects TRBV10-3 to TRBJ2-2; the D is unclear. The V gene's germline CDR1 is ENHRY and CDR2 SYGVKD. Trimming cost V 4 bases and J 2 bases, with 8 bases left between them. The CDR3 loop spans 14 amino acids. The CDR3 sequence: CAISASFNTGELFF. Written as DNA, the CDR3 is TGTGCCATCAGTGCCAGTTTCAACACCGGGGAGCTGTTTTTT.

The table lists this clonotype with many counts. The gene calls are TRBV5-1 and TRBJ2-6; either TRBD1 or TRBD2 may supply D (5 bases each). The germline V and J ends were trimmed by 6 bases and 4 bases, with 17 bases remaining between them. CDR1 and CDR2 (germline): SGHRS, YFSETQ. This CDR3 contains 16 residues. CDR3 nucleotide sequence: TGCGCCAGCACCTCGGGTCGGGGCCTCGGGGCCAACGTCCTGACTTTC. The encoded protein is CASTSGRGLGANVLTF.

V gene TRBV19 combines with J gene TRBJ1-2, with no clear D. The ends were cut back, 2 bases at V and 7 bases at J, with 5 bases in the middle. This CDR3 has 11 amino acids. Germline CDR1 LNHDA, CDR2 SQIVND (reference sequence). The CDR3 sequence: CASSISGGYTF. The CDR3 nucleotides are TGTGCCAGTAGTATATCCGGTGGCTACACCTTC. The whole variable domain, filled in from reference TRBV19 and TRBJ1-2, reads DGGITQSPKYLFRKEGQNVTLSCEQNLNHDAMYWYRQDPGQGLRLIYYSQIVNDFQKGDIAEGYSVSREKKESFPLTVTSAQKNPTAFYLCASSISGGYTFGSGTRLTVV.

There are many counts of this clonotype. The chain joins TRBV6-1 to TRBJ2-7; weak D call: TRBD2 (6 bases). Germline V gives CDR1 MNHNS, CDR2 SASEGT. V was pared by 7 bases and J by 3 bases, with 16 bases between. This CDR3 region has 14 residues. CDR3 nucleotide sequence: TGTGCCAGCAAAGGAGGGACTTCACTCTACGAGCAGTACTTC. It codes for CASKGGTSLYEQYF.

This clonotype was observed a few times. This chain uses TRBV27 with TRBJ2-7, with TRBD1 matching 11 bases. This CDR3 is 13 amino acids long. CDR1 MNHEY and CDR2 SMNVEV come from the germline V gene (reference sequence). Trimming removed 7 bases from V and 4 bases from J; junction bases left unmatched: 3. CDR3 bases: TGTGCCAGCACAGGACAGGGGGCTTACGAGCAGTACTTC. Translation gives CASTGQGAYEQYF.

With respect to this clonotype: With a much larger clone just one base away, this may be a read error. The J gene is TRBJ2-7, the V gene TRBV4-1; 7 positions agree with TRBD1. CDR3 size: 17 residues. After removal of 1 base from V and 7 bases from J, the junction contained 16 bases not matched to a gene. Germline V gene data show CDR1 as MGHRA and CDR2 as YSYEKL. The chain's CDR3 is CASSQATGFVFSREQYF. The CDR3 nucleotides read TGCGCCAGCAGCCAAGCGACAGGGTTCGTTTTCTCAAGAGAGCAGTACTTC.